This section outlines one TCR beta chain sequence together with its context. Antigen specificity is unknown. Assay: immunoSEQ multiplex PCR; the TCRdb copy retains only in-frame clones and omits some. Here the sample spans 950,000 to 1,300,000 clones, under 80% being singletons. The data derive from a study of shared clonotypes between healthy human individuals. Overall study findings and caveats: In a handful of donors, around 5% of naive CD4 clonotypes appeared in common.

V lost 0 bases, J lost 6 bases, and 5 bases stayed unmatched. From germline, CDR1 is MGHRA and CDR2 YSYEKL. The CDR3 consists of 15 residues. The rearrangement links TRBV4-1 to TRBJ2-1; 7 nucleotides match TRBD2. The TCR sequence derives from a man aged 18 to 30 in good health. The specimen sequenced was memory CD4+ T cells sorted from blood. Subset described: CD45RA-negative fraction. The CDR3, as DNA: TGCGCCAGCAGCCAAGATAGCGGGCTAGTCAATGAGCAGTTCTTC. The encoded protein is CASSQDSGLVNEQFF.